This T cell receptor beta chain was sequenced during a study of CD8 T cells in ankylosing spondylitis. As regards this clonotype: Its specificity is unknown.

MiXCR, applied by TCRdb to the 5' RACE reads, yields one record per CDR3 protein. The repertoire consists of approximately 190,000 distinct CDR3 sequences, with under 15% occurring once and the leading ten covering about 10%. This CDR3 region has 16 residues. The V gene end was trimmed by 3 bases and the J gene end by 5 bases; junction bases not matched to a gene: 12. The germline CDR1 and CDR2 sequences are SGHTA and FQGNSA. Study observations and caveats: CD8+ cells made up the disease-linked clones, which were relatively rare in peripheral blood. Within matched ankylosing spondylitis synovial fluid, disease-linked clones were reportedly significantly enriched. One TCR beta motif, made up of under ten highly homologous variants, appeared characteristic of ankylosing spondylitis blood.

This receptor was taken from a female donor with ankylosing spondylitis or in good health (not recorded which). Sequenced input: blood, either unsorted or a sorted T cell fraction (not recorded which). The chain recombines TRBV7-2 with TRBJ2-7, with 8 bases fitting TRBD2. The CDR3 spells CASSFSLLGRANEQYF. CDR3 nucleotides: TGTGCCAGCAGCTTTTCATTACTCGGGAGGGCTAACGAGCAGTACTTC.